This TCR beta chain was documented in a study of blood T cell repertoires in COVID-19. Using immunoSEQ multiplex PCR, the repertoire was profiled, and TCRdb retains in-frame clones only, with some absent. The data show around 250,000 clones, over 80% seen once. The V end lost 11 bases, the J end lost 0 bases, and 7 bases lay between the germline ends. The germline gives CDR1 MNHEY, CDR2 SMNVEV (reference sequence). This CDR3 comprises 12 residues. The chain recombines TRBV27 with TRBJ1-4; D call uncertain. The specimen sequenced was peripheral blood. The receptor was isolated from a man under 40 who had recovered from COVID-19. The chain's CDR3 is CAGTATNEKLFF. The DNA of the CDR3 is TGTGCCGGAACAGCAACTAATGAAAAACTGTTTTTT.